This T cell receptor beta chain was sequenced during a study of blood T cell repertoires in COVID-19 (dated by TCRdb to 2020 to 2021). Describing the broader study: Collaborator samples came from the United States, Italy and Spain and covered acute and convalescent phases of COVID-19. Where available, HLA class I and class II types were obtained from metadata supplied by the sample provider rather than from assay-based typing. The samples were drawn from the first 160 participants of the ongoing ImmuneRACE study and from 1,254 subjects provided by 6 global collaborators. The prospective study material was composed of cDNA or gDNA derived from T cells, B-cell-depleted T cells, or PBMCs. The repertoires were released in a freely available public database intended as a resource for research on the immune response to SARS-CoV-2. Subjects who had been exposed to COVID-19, were actively infected with it, or had recovered from it provided the deeply sampled blood TCRbeta repertoires that made up the dataset. Nearly every sample came with metadata listing a de-identified subject ID, COVID-19 status, age in years and sex. General study outcomes and caveats: The amount of clinical and demographic metadata varied by source and participant and was provided uncurated.

Concerning this clone: The antigen it recognizes is unknown. No base quality values were provided; no much bigger clone lies one nucleotide off.

The trim is 0 bases for V and 8 bases for J, with a gap of 8 bases between the germline ends. The CDR3 runs 13 amino acids, cysteine and phenylalanine included. CDR3 DNA is the only sequence kept; it has 39 bases, read in frame from the first base. CDR1 and CDR2 (LGHDT, YNNKEL) derive from the germline V gene (reference sequence). Participants in the prospective study were enrolled through a virtual design, were aged about 18 to 100 years, and lived in roughly 24 United States geographic areas. To assign participants to cohorts, the prospective study relied on clinical history that participants themselves reported in a screening survey and a study questionnaire. Recovered participants in ImmuneRACE Cohort 3 were defined as having two consecutive negative NP/OP PCR tests, clearance from a healthcare professional, or resolution of symptoms. Each participant in the prospective study had whole blood, serum and a nasopharyngeal or oropharyngeal swab collected by mobile phlebotomists. Participants in the prospective study had the option to provide additional blood draws and questionnaires over a roughly 2-month period. Prospective study blood samples were shipped either frozen or at room temperature before DNA extraction.

The immunoSEQ Assay, a bias-controlled multiplex PCR, was used to amplify TCRbeta CDR3 regions from genomic DNA. For the original study's pipeline: The number of nucleated cells in each sample was estimated by amplification of reference gene primers within the assay. To quantify the absolute abundance of each unique TCRbeta CDR3 rearrangement, sequence reads were collapsed and filtered. For each sample, productive Simpson clonality was calculated by taking the square root of Simpson's diversity index across productive rearrangements. In TCRdb, the immuneACCESS table is reduced to in-frame sequences with V and J assigned. These tables do not hold every clone; where another copy was compared, an unresolved V gene accounts for under half, and the others remain unexplained. Clone size and the V and J calls come from that table; the DNA yielded D and trimming. The sample has about 180,000 clones on record, about 83% of them singletons. The leading ten clones occupy about 9.7% of the sample.

The source of this sequence is a woman aged 25-40 years who had recovered from COVID-19. The sequence is built from TRBV3-1 (or the pseudogene TRBV3-2) and TRBJ2-1; a weak D assignment points to TRBD1 (5 bases agree). Sequenced input: PBMCs or T cells enriched from blood (not recorded which). The DNA sequence is as follows: TGTGCCAGCAGCCAAGATAGGGGCCATGAGCAGTTCTTC. It translates to CASSQDRGHEQFF.